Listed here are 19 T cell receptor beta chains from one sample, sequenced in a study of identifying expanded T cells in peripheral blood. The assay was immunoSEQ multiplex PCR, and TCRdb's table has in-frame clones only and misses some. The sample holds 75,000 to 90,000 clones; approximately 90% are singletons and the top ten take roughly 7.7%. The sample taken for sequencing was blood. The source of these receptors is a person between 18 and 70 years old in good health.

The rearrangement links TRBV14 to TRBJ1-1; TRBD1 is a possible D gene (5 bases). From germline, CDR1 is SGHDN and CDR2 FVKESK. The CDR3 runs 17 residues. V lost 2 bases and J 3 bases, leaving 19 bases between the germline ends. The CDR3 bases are TGTGCCAGCAGCCAATACCCCTCACAGGAGGACGACACTGAAGCTTTCTTT. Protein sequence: CASSQYPSQEDDTEAFF.

CDR3 loop: CASSGTWGGAEAFF. DNA of the CDR3: TGTGCCAGCAGCGGGACCTGGGGTGGCGCTGAAGCTTTCTTT. The chain recombines TRBV9 with TRBJ1-1; D uncertain. The CDR3 is made up of 14 amino acids. Trimming left V 3 bases short and J 6 bases short, with 15 bases between. Germline assignment: CDR1 SGDLS and CDR2 YYNGEE.

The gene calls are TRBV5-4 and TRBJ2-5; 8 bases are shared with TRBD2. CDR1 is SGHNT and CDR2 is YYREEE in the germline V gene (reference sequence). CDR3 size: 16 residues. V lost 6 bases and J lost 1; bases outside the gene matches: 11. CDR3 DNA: TGTGCCAGCACCCATGGGCGGGAGGAAAGCCAAGAGACCCAGTACTTC. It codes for CASTHGREESQETQYF.

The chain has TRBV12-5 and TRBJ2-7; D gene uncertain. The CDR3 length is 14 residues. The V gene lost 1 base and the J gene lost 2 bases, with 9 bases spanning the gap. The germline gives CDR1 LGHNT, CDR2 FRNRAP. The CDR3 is CASGLGTPTYEQYF. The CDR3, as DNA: TGTGCTAGTGGTTTGGGGACGCCAACCTACGAGCAGTACTTC. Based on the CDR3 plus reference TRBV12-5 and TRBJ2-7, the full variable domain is DARVTQTPRHKVTEMGQEVTMRCQPILGHNTVFWYRQTMMQGLELLAYFRNRAPLDDSGMPKDRFSAEMPDATLATLKIQPSEPRDSAVYFCASGLGTPTYEQYFGPGTRLTVT.

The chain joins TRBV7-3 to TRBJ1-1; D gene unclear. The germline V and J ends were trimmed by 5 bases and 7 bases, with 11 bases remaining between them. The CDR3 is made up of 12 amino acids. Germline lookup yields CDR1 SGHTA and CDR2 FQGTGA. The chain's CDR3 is CASSQGSGEAFF. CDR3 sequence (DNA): TGTGCCAGCAGCCAAGGGAGCGGTGAAGCTTTCTTT.

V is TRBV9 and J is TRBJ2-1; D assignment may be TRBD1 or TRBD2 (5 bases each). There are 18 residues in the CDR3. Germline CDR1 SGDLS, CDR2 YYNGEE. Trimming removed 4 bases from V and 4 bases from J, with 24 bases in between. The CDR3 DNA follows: TGTGCCAGCAGCCCCACGACCTCTGACAGAGGGTCTTACAATGAGCAGTTCTTC. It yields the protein CASSPTTSDRGSYNEQFF.

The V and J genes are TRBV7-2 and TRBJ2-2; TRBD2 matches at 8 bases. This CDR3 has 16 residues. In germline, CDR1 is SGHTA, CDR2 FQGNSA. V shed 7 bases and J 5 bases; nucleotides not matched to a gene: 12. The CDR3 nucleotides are TGTGCCAGCAAAAGGCTAGCGGGCTTTCTTACCGGGGAGCTGTTTTTT. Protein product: CASKRLAGFLTGELFF.

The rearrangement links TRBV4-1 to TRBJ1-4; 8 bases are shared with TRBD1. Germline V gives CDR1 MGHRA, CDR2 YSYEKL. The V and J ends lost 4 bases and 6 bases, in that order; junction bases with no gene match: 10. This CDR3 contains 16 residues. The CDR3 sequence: CASSPSQRQGHEKLFF. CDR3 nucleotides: TGCGCCAGCAGCCCGTCCCAAAGACAGGGGCATGAAAAACTGTTTTTT.

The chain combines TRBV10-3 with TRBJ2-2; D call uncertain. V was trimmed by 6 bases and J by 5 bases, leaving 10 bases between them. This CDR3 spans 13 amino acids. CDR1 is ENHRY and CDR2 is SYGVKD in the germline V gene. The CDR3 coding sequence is TGTGCCATCAGGGCCCACACAACCGGGGAGCTGTTTTTT. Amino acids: CAIRAHTTGELFF.

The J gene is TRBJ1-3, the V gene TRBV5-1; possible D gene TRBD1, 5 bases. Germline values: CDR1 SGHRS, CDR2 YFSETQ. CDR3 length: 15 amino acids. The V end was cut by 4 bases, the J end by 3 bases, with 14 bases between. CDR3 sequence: CASSPDGAIGNTIYF. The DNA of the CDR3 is TGCGCCAGCAGCCCGGACGGGGCTATTGGAAACACCATATATTTT.

DNA for the CDR3: TGTGCCAGCAGCCAAGCGGACAGGGGATATAGCAATCAGCCCCAGCATTTT. Translating gives CASSQADRGYSNQPQHF. This chain uses TRBV4-2 with TRBJ1-5, with 9 nucleotides matching TRBD1. Germline V gives CDR1 LGHNA, CDR2 YNFKEQ. CDR3 length: 17 amino acids. V lost 1 base to trimming and J lost 0 bases; unmatched junction nucleotides: 4.

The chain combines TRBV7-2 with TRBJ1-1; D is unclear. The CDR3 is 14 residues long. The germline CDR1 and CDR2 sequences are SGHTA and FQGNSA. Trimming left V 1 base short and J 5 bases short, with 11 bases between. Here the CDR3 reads CASSLDRRRTEAFF. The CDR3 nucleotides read TGTGCCAGCAGCTTAGACCGGCGACGGACTGAAGCTTTCTTT.

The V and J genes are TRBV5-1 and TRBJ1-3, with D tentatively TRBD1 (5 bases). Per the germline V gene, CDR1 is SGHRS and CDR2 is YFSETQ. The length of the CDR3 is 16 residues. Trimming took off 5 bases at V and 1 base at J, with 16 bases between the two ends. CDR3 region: CASRPNPGGSGNTIYF. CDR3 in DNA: TGCGCCAGCAGACCAAACCCCGGGGGATCTGGAAACACCATATATTTT.

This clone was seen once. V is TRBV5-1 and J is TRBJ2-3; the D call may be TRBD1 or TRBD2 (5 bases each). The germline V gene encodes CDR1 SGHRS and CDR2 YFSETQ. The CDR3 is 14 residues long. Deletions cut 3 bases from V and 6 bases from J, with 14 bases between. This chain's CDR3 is CASSSREGADTQYF. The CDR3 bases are TGCGCCAGCAGCTCGAGGGAAGGGGCTGATACGCAGTATTTT.

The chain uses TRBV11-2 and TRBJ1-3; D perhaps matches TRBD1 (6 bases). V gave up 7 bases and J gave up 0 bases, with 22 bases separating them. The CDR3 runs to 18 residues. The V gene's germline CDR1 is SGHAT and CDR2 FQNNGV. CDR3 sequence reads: CASTLYPGGATSGNTIYF. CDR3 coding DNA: TGTGCCAGCACCCTTTATCCCGGGGGGGCAACCTCTGGAAACACCATATATTTT.

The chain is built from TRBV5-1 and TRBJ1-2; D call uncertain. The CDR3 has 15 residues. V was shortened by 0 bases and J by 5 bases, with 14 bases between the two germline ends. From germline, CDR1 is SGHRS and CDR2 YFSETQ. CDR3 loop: CASSLGGEGRYGYTF. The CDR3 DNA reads TGCGCCAGCAGCTTGGGGGGTGAGGGCCGATATGGCTACACCTTC.

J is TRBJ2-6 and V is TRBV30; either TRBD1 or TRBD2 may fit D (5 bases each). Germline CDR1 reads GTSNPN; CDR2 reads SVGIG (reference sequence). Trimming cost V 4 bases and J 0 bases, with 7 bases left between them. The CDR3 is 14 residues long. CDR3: CAWNGGSGANVLTF. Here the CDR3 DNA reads TGTGCCTGGAATGGGGGCTCTGGGGCCAACGTCCTGACTTTC.

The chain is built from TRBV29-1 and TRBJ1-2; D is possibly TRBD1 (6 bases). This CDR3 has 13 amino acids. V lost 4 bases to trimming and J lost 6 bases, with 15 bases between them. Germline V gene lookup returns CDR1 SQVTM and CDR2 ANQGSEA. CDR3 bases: TGCAGCGTTGGGGGGCAGGGTAGAAATGGCTACACCTTC. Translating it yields CSVGGQGRNGYTF.

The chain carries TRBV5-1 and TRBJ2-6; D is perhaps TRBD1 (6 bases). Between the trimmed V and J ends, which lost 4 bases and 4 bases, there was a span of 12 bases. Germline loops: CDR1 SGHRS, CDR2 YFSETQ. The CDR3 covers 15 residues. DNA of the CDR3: TGCGCCAGCAGCACCCCAGGGGAAGGGGCCAACGTCCTGACTTTC. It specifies CASSTPGEGANVLTF.